The rows below give T cell receptor beta chains drawn from one sample of a study of T cells in Graves' hyperthyroidism and ophthalmopathy. One entry per CDR3 protein results from TCRdb running MiXCR on the multiplex PCR reads. The sample holds around 340,000 distinct CDR3 sequences, over 15% seen once. Sequenced material: blood. The receptors shown here come from a woman aged 45-60 years with Graves' hyperthyroidism. Each CDR3 is given with its conserved first and last residue. A D gene is named only where the DNA matches it firmly. Only some rows state a clone size, as once, few, many or a class for expanded clones.

j_call clone_size v_call d_call cdr3_aa cdr3_nt
TRBJ2-3 NA TRBV30 TRBD2 CAWGVLAGATDTQYF TGTGCCTGGGGTGTCCTAGCGGGGGCCACAGATACGCAGTATTTT
TRBJ2-1 NA TRBV4-1 NA CASSTRQGWEQFF TGCGCCAGCAGCACCAGGCAGGGCTGGGAGCAGTTCTTC
TRBJ2-2 few TRBV6-1 NA CASTLDPIGELFF TGTGCCAGCACCCTAGACCCAATCGGGGAGCTGTTTTTT
TRBJ2-5 few TRBV10-3 NA CAISRGNQETQYF TGTGCCATCAGTCGGGGGAACCAAGAGACCCAGTACTTC
TRBJ1-5 NA TRBV20-1 NA CSAIQSGGRGQPQHF TGCAGTGCTATTCAATCGGGGGGCCGCGGTCAGCCCCAGCATTTT
TRBJ1-1 NA TRBV12-5 TRBD1 CASGFVRDSSEAFF TGTGCTAGTGGTTTTGTCCGGGACAGTTCTGAAGCTTTCTTT
TRBJ2-1 few TRBV5-8 NA CASSYLRKSEQFF TGTGCCAGCAGCTACCTCCGCAAGAGTGAGCAGTTCTTC
TRBJ2-7 many TRBV29-1 NA CSARGGAGDFYEQYF TGCAGCGCACGGGGCGGGGCAGGGGATTTCTACGAGCAGTACTTC
TRBJ1-4 few TRBV6-1 NA CASSQPRDGEKLFF TGTGCCAGCAGTCAACCAAGAGACGGGGAAAAACTGTTTTTT
TRBJ2-1 NA TRBV6-4 NA CASSDGIGGNEQFF TGTGCCAGCAGTGACGGAATAGGGGGCAATGAGCAGTTCTTC
TRBJ2-7 NA TRBV3-1 NA CASSPEGGWSYEQYF TGTGCCAGCAGCCCAGAGGGGGGTTGGAGCTACGAGCAGTACTTC
TRBJ2-7 NA TRBV27 TRBD2 CASSPTSAGTYEQYF TGTGCCAGCAGTCCGACTAGCGCCGGTACCTACGAGCAGTACTTC
TRBJ1-2 NA TRBV7-9 NA CASSLSLEYGYTF TGTGCCAGCAGCTTAAGCCTGGAGTATGGCTACACCTTC
TRBJ2-1 many TRBV3-1 TRBD1 CASSRTGNEQFF TGTGCCAGCAGCCGGACAGGGAATGAGCAGTTCTTC
TRBJ1-1 many TRBV5-5 NA CASSLGWDRPNTEAFF TGTGCCAGCAGCTTGGGGTGGGACCGCCCGAACACTGAAGCTTTCTTT
TRBJ1-1 few TRBV12-3/TRBV12-4 NA CASSWTRGNTEAFF TGTGCCAGCAGTTGGACAAGGGGAAACACTGAAGCTTTCTTT
TRBJ1-5 NA TRBV9 NA CASSVARGGSNQPQHF TGTGCCAGCAGCGTAGCAAGGGGAGGAAGCAATCAGCCCCAGCATTTT
TRBJ2-1 NA TRBV11-2 NA CASSFYGRSYSEQFF TGTGCCAGCAGCTTTTACGGTAGATCTTACAGTGAGCAGTTCTTC
TRBJ1-1 NA TRBV5-1 NA CASSLEGRGNLNTEAFF TGCGCCAGCAGCTTGGAGGGCAGGGGAAACTTGAACACTGAAGCTTTCTTT
TRBJ2-1 many TRBV5-1 TRBD2 CASGLDFNEGSYNEQFF TGCGCCAGCGGACTAGATTTTAACGAAGGCTCCTACAATGAGCAGTTCTTC
TRBJ2-1 NA TRBV28 TRBD2 CASGLAGGNNEQFF TGTGCCAGCGGACTAGCGGGAGGTAACAATGAGCAGTTCTTC
TRBJ2-3 few TRBV12-3/TRBV12-4 TRBD2 CASSFGLAADTQYF TGTGCCAGCAGTTTCGGACTAGCGGCAGATACGCAGTATTTT
TRBJ1-1 many TRBV2 TRBD1 CASSESGQGSGAFF TGTGCCAGCAGTGAATCGGGACAGGGTTCGGGAGCTTTCTTT
TRBJ2-1 few TRBV2 NA CASSEAQGGDFYNEQFF TGTGCCAGCAGTGAAGCGCAGGGTGGGGACTTCTACAATGAGCAGTTCTTC
TRBJ1-1 few TRBV7-8 TRBD1 CASSLVRQGDTEAFF TGTGCCAGCAGCTTAGTCCGACAGGGGGATACTGAAGCTTTCTTT
TRBJ2-1 NA TRBV27 NA CASSLSPGATEQFF TGTGCCAGCAGTTTATCCCCGGGGGCCACGGAGCAGTTCTTC
TRBJ2-7 many TRBV29-1 NA CSVVGQSSYEQYF TGCAGCGTTGTAGGGCAGAGCTCCTACGAGCAGTACTTC
TRBJ1-2 NA TRBV6-1 TRBD1 CASRTGTGAYGYTF TGTGCCAGCAGGACCGGGACAGGCGCCTATGGCTACACCTTC
TRBJ1-5 many TRBV24-1 NA CATSGNVGPQHF TGTGCCACCAGTGGGAACGTGGGGCCCCAGCATTTT
TRBJ1-1 few TRBV5-1 NA CASSLAPPGEAFF TGCGCCAGCAGCTTGGCCCCACCGGGTGAAGCTTTCTTT
TRBJ1-5 NA TRBV6-1 NA CASSETGNANQPQHF TGTGCCAGCAGTGAAACAGGGAATGCCAATCAGCCCCAGCATTTT
TRBJ2-1 many TRBV30 TRBD1 CAWSLLGTGSNEQFF TGTGCCTGGAGCCTCCTCGGGACAGGGTCCAATGAGCAGTTCTTC
TRBJ2-3 NA TRBV30 NA CAWRRPADTQYF TGTGCCTGGAGAAGACCCGCGGATACGCAGTATTTT
TRBJ1-6 few TRBV3-1 TRBD1 CASSQEQGQGNSPLHF TGTGCCAGCAGCCAAGAGCAGGGACAGGGTAATTCACCCCTCCACTTT
TRBJ1-6 NA TRBV7-2 NA CASSFAGRDSPLHF TGTGCCAGCAGCTTCGCCGGCCGGGATTCACCCCTCCACTTT
TRBJ1-1 many TRBV7-9 NA CASSPPGGNTEAFF TGTGCCAGCAGTCCCCCGGGGGGGAACACTGAAGCTTTCTTT
TRBJ2-1 many TRBV5-1 NA CASSPHGSEQFF TGCGCCAGCAGCCCTCATGGGAGTGAGCAGTTCTTC
TRBJ1-1 many TRBV11-2 NA CASSLYGHLEAFF TGTGCCAGCAGCTTATATGGACACCTTGAAGCTTTCTTT
TRBJ2-7 NA TRBV4-1 TRBD1 CASSQGQGIYEQYF TGCGCCAGCAGCCAAGGACAGGGCATCTACGAGCAGTACTTC
TRBJ2-1 many TRBV5-1 TRBD2 CASSFTSGNLRYNEQFF TGCGCCAGCAGCTTTACTAGCGGGAATTTAAGGTACAATGAGCAGTTCTTC
TRBJ2-7 NA TRBV7-2 NA CASSLVVAETYEQYF TGTGCCAGCAGCTTGGTGGTAGCGGAGACCTACGAGCAGTACTTC
TRBJ1-5 NA TRBV5-5 NA CASSPNSGEPQHF TGTGCCAGCAGCCCCAACTCAGGGGAGCCCCAGCATTTT
TRBJ2-2 many TRBV5-1 NA CASSFEGVNTGELFF TGCGCCAGCAGCTTTGAAGGAGTAAACACCGGGGAGCTGTTTTTT
TRBJ2-5 many TRBV3-1 NA CASSQVGQGGTQYF TGTGCCAGCAGCCAAGTCGGCCAGGGTGGGACCCAGTACTTC
TRBJ1-4 NA TRBV30 NA CAWGLGREKLFF TGTGCCTGGGGCCTCGGGAGGGAAAAACTGTTTTTT
TRBJ2-7 NA TRBV18 TRBD2 CASSRLAGGWSEQYF TGTGCCAGCTCACGACTAGCGGGAGGGTGGAGCGAGCAGTACTTC
TRBJ1-1 NA TRBV6-2/TRBV6-3 NA CAARAGTGTEAFF TGTGCCGCTAGGGCGGGGACGGGCACTGAAGCTTTCTTT
TRBJ1-5 few TRBV24-1 TRBD1 CATSPRGQGVNQPQHF TGTGCCACCAGCCCTCGGGGACAGGGCGTCAATCAGCCCCAGCATTTT
TRBJ2-5 few TRBV4-1 TRBD2 CASSHRTSGGKETQYF TGCGCCAGCAGCCACAGGACTAGCGGGGGAAAAGAGACCCAGTACTTC
TRBJ2-3 many TRBV5-1 TRBD2 CASSRGSGGNTDTQYF TGCGCCAGCAGCCGCGGGAGCGGGGGGAACACAGATACGCAGTATTTT